The 9 T cell receptor beta chains presented below share a single source sample, sequenced in a study of cytomegalovirus exposure and HLA in healthy donors. This PCR relied on a set of 60 Vbeta primers and 13 Jbeta primers. TCRdb's table, derived via immunoSEQ multiplex PCR, lists solely in-frame clones and lacks some. This sample has just over 80,000 clones, with about four fifths found just once. Sequences were obtained from PBMCs. These receptors came from a man aged 18 to 30 in good health and CMV-seropositive.

The chain joins TRBV15 to TRBJ2-5, with a tentative D call TRBD2 (5 bases). Germline CDR1 reads LNHNV; CDR2 reads YYDKDF (reference sequence). Between the trimmed V and J ends, which lost 1 base and 2 bases, there was a span of 11 bases. There are 15 residues in the CDR3. The chain's CDR3 is CATSRGRGPQETQYF. The CDR3 DNA follows: TGTGCCACCAGCAGAGGGAGAGGGCCGCAAGAGACCCAGTACTTC.

CDR3 in amino acids: CASSTASNTEAFF. CDR3 coding DNA: TGTGCCAGCAGCACCGCCAGTAACACTGAAGCTTTCTTT. The chain is built from TRBV2 and TRBJ1-1; D gene unclear. This CDR3 comprises 13 residues. The germline CDR1 and CDR2 sequences are SNHLY and FYNNEI. V was cut by 6 bases and J by 2 bases, with 10 bases left in between.

The rearrangement joins TRBV6-4 to TRBJ2-1, with TRBD2 identical over 9 bases. J lost 6 bases, V lost 4 bases, and 10 bases had no gene match. Germline CDR1 reads MRHNA; CDR2 reads SNTAGT. This CDR3 contains 16 residues. CDR3 sequence: CASSAGSGRTRNEQFF. In DNA form, the CDR3 reads TGTGCCAGCAGTGCGGGGAGCGGGAGGACCCGCAATGAGCAGTTCTTC.

J is TRBJ2-2 and V is TRBV28; D gene unclear. Trimming took 5 bases from V and 1 from J, leaving 8 bases between them. Germline V gene data show CDR1 as MDHEN and CDR2 as SYDVKM. The CDR3 extends over 14 amino acids. DNA of the CDR3: TGTGCCAGCAGTCCGCCGGGGAACACCGGGGAGCTGTTTTTT. This translates into CASSPPGNTGELFF.

The rearrangement joins TRBV23-1 to TRBJ1-1; D unclear. TRBV23-1 is reported as an ORF; its role is uncertain. The CDR3 runs to 13 residues. Trimming removed 9 bases at V and 1 base at J, with 12 bases between. The DNA for the CDR3 is TGCGCCAGTCCTAAAAGGAGGAACACTGAAGCTTTCTTT. Amino acid sequence: CASPKRRNTEAFF.

The rearrangement links TRBV28 to TRBJ1-5; no definite D call. CDR1 is MDHEN and CDR2 is SYDVKM in the germline V gene. Trimming cost V 6 bases and J 9 bases, with 12 bases left between them. The CDR3 sequence is 12 residues long. The CDR3 DNA reads TGTGCCAGCAGCCGACCACAGCTGCCCCAGCATTTT. Translating it yields CASSRPQLPQHF.

V usage is TRBV5-6 and J usage is TRBJ2-7; D is undetermined. V dropped 3 bases and J dropped 12 bases, with 19 bases sitting between them. Germline assignment: CDR1 SGHDT and CDR2 YYEEEE. This CDR3 spans 13 amino acids. The CDR3 region has the DNA TGTGCCAGCAGCTCCTGGGCCGTGATGGTATGGTACTTC. This translates into CASSSWAVMVWYF.

The chain carries TRBV9 and TRBJ2-3, with D perhaps matching TRBD2 (5 bases). CDR3 length equals 15 residues. The V gene's germline CDR1 is SGDLS and CDR2 YYNGEE. V lost 4 bases and J lost 0, with 12 bases in between. Here the CDR3 DNA reads TGTGCCAGCAGCCATAGCGTTCTGAGCACAGATACGCAGTATTTT. This translates into CASSHSVLSTDTQYF.

This rearrangement joins TRBV13 to TRBJ2-1, with 12 bases identical to TRBD2. Germline CDR1 is PRHDT and CDR2 is FYEKMQ (reference sequence). Losses at the gene ends were 2 bases for V and 9 bases for J; bases not matched to a gene: 5. The CDR3 length is 15 residues. The CDR3 sequence is CASSLRSSGRVEQFF. CDR3 nucleotide sequence: TGTGCCAGCAGCTTACGGTCTAGCGGGAGGGTTGAGCAGTTCTTC.